Listed below are T cell receptor beta chains from one sample, sequenced in a study of cytomegalovirus exposure and HLA in healthy donors. The method was immunoSEQ multiplex PCR; TCRdb's version includes in-frame clones alone and lacks a portion of them. The sample has around 100,000 clones, 75% to 85% seen once. Material for sequencing was PBMCs. Receptors were obtained from a female donor in good health and CMV-seropositive. Each CDR3 is given with its conserved first and last residue. The D gene is left open where the match is weak. Some rows mark clone size as missing; the rest say once, few, many or name a class of expanded clone.

CDR3aa,CDR3nt,abundance,len,j_gene,d_gene,v_gene
CASSPRSSYNEQFF,TGTGCCAGCAGCCCACGGAGCTCCTACAATGAGCAGTTCTTC,.,14,TRBJ2-1,.,TRBV11-3
CASRDRGNEKLFF,TGTGCCAGCAGGGACAGGGGGAATGAAAAACTGTTTTTT,.,13,TRBJ1-4,TRBD1,TRBV25-1
CASSRGLAGGKADTQYF,TGTGCCAGCAGCCGAGGACTAGCGGGAGGGAAGGCAGATACGCAGTATTTT,.,17,TRBJ2-3,TRBD2,TRBV7-9
CASSVSSGYNEQFF,TGTGCCAGTAGTGTTTCTAGCGGCTACAATGAGCAGTTCTTC,few,14,TRBJ2-1,TRBD2,TRBV19
CASSSDTTGNYGYTF,TGTGCCAGTAGTTCCGACACAACGGGGAACTATGGCTACACCTTC,once,15,TRBJ1-2,.,TRBV19
CSSLATGHSGNTIYF,TGTTCCAGCTTGGCGACAGGTCACTCTGGAAACACCATATATTTT,.,15,TRBJ1-3,.,TRBV7-9
CASRAGTGGGYTF,TGTGCCAGCAGGGCCGGGACAGGGGGCGGCTACACCTTC,.,13,TRBJ1-2,TRBD1,TRBV6-6
CSVAGDRGDEQYF,TGCAGCGTGGCCGGGGACAGGGGTGACGAGCAGTACTTC,few,13,TRBJ2-7,TRBD1,TRBV29-1
CASKVQALAGAEQYF,TGTGCCAGCAAAGTTCAGGCGCTAGCGGGGGCCGAGCAGTACTTC,.,15,TRBJ2-7,TRBD2,TRBV6-6
CAWRALDGYTF,TGTGCCTGGAGGGCATTGGATGGCTACACCTTC,.,11,TRBJ1-2,.,TRBV30
CSSSLGGRGATGELFF,TGTTCCAGCAGCTTGGGCGGGAGGGGCGCGACCGGGGAGCTGTTTTTT,.,16,TRBJ2-2,TRBD2,TRBV7-9
CATSRDMAGRVGDTQYF,TGTGCCACCAGCAGAGATATGGCCGGGAGGGTTGGAGATACGCAGTATTTT,.,17,TRBJ2-3,TRBD2,TRBV15
CASSLVAGVEKLFF,TGTGCCAGCAGCTTAGTGGCTGGAGTGGAAAAACTGTTTTTT,.,14,TRBJ1-4,.,TRBV7-9
CASQRRGQEETQYF,TGTGCCAGCCAGAGGCGGGGCCAGGAAGAGACCCAGTACTTC,.,14,TRBJ2-5,.,TRBV7-2
CASSLVREPGHTQYF,TGCGCCAGCAGCTTGGTGCGGGAGCCTGGCCATACGCAGTATTTT,.,15,TRBJ2-3,TRBD2,TRBV5-1
CASSDNRSGRAFF,TGTGCCAGCAGTGATAACCGCTCAGGGAGGGCTTTCTTT,few,13,TRBJ1-1,.,TRBV6-4
CASSFGLDAPSEQYF,TGCGCCAGCAGCTTCGGACTAGACGCCCCAAGTGAGCAGTACTTC,few,15,TRBJ2-7,TRBD2,TRBV5-1
CASSLASGGANEQFF,TGTGCCAGCAGCTTAGCTAGCGGGGGGGCGAATGAGCAGTTCTTC,.,15,TRBJ2-1,TRBD2,TRBV7-2
CASSFSALGKLFF,TGTGCCAGCAGTTTTTCAGCGCTCGGAAAACTGTTTTTT,.,13,TRBJ1-4,.,TRBV28
CAISRESSYNEQFF,TGTGCCATCTCAAGGGAGAGCTCCTACAATGAGCAGTTCTTC,.,14,TRBJ2-1,.,TRBV10-3
CASSIRHGGRDTEAFF,TGTGCCAGTAGTATACGGCACGGAGGGAGGGACACTGAAGCTTTCTTT,.,16,TRBJ1-1,.,TRBV19
CASSPWKTENTEAFF,TGTGCCAGCTCACCATGGAAGACAGAGAACACTGAAGCTTTCTTT,.,15,TRBJ1-1,.,TRBV18
CSSSFGDTEAFF,TGTTCCAGCAGTTTCGGAGACACTGAAGCTTTCTTT,.,12,TRBJ1-1,.,TRBV7-9
CASSQDPTGVGTDTQYF,TGTGCCAGCAGCCAAGATCCGACAGGGGTGGGCACAGATACGCAGTATTTT,.,17,TRBJ2-3,TRBD1,TRBV4-2
CASSLRGGPDTQYF,TGTGCCAGCAGCTTACGCGGGGGCCCAGATACGCAGTATTTT,.,14,TRBJ2-3,.,TRBV7-7
CASSIVDSSYEQYF,TGTGCCAGTAGTATAGTGGACAGCTCCTACGAGCAGTACTTC,.,14,TRBJ2-7,.,TRBV19
CASREGGTEAFF,TGCGCCAGCAGGGAGGGCGGCACTGAAGCTTTCTTT,.,12,TRBJ1-1,.,TRBV5-1
CASRDRGSYTEAFF,TGTGCCAGCAGGGACAGGGGCTCCTACACTGAAGCTTTCTTT,once,14,TRBJ1-1,TRBD1,TRBV2
CASSWGSGVYNEQFF,TGTGCCAGCAGTTGGGGGAGCGGGGTCTACAATGAGCAGTTCTTC,few,15,TRBJ2-1,TRBD2,TRBV6-5
CASSHPSGGAGTDTQYF,TGTGCCAGCAGCCACCCTAGCGGGGGGGCGGGCACAGATACGCAGTATTTT,once,17,TRBJ2-3,TRBD2,TRBV5-4
CASSPPSPANYGYTF,TGTGCCAGCTCACCACCCTCGCCAGCTAACTATGGCTACACCTTC,.,15,TRBJ1-2,.,TRBV18
CASGGLAGDHSYEQYF,TGCGCCAGCGGGGGACTAGCGGGGGATCACTCCTACGAGCAGTACTTC,.,16,TRBJ2-7,TRBD2,TRBV5-1
CASSWDSYGYTF,TGTGCCAGCAGCTGGGACAGTTATGGCTACACCTTC,.,12,TRBJ1-2,TRBD1,TRBV11-2
CASSKRGGPNEQYF,TGTGCCAGCAGCAAGCGGGGGGGCCCCAACGAGCAGTACTTC,.,14,TRBJ2-7,TRBD2,TRBV7-2
CASSQERGSPYEQYF,TGCGCCAGCAGCCAAGAAAGAGGCAGTCCCTACGAGCAGTACTTC,.,15,TRBJ2-7,.,TRBV4-3
CARGGLALAKNIQYF,TGTGCCAGGGGGGGGCTCGCCTTAGCCAAAAACATTCAGTACTTC,.,15,TRBJ2-4,.,TRBV6-5
CASSLSTGAGTEAFF,TGTGCCAGCAGCCTATCGACAGGGGCGGGCACTGAAGCTTTCTTT,.,15,TRBJ1-1,TRBD1,TRBV7-9